This T cell receptor beta chain was observed in a study of PD-1 blockade in classical Hodgkin lymphoma. Study-wide points: At C4D1, TCR diversity had climbed significantly for CD4+ cells, though not for CD8+ cells. Newly diagnosed patients were said to have less baseline TCR diversity than healthy donors did. The origin of the repertoire differences remains undefined, with disease activity or prior therapy as possible causes.

All trial patients relapsed after autologous stem cell transplantation. Complete response, partial response or progressive disease was recorded as best response. Germline V gene sequence: CDR1 SGHRS, CDR2 YFSETQ. The V gene end was trimmed by 4 bases and the J gene end by 1 base; junction bases not matched to a gene: 7. CDR3 size: 18 residues. As concerns this clone: Its antigen remains unidentified.

Generated by immunoSEQ multiplex PCR, the TCRdb table keeps only in-frame clones and is missing some. This sample yields tens of thousands of clones, of which roughly nine tenths are seen a single time; about 10% belongs to the top ten. The TCR was taken from a human donor with classical Hodgkin lymphoma. The sequencing used peripheral blood mononuclear cells (PBMCs), collected before the second cycle of nivolumab. This sequence joins TRBV5-1 and TRBJ2-3; 15 nucleotides agree with TRBD2. CDR3 in amino acids: CASSRGLAGGMGTDTQYF. In nucleotides, the CDR3 is TGCGCCAGCAGCCGGGGACTAGCGGGAGGAATGGGCACAGATACGCAGTATTTT.